Reported below is one T cell receptor beta chain. TCRdb itself ran the 5' RACE reads through MiXCR, one entry per CDR3 protein. The repertoire holds roughly 550,000 distinct CDR3 sequences, with over 20% as singletons. This sample is drawn from a study of T-cell memory formation after mild COVID-19. This CDR3 contains 15 residues. The germline CDR1 and CDR2 sequences are SNHLY and FYNNEI. With 3 bases clipped from V and 3 bases from J, the junction kept 7 bases outside the gene matches. The source is an adult woman who had mild COVID-19 (a few samples of this study predate the infection). Cell type and time point are not known. The sample was PBMCs or a T cell subset sorted from them (not recorded which). The V call is TRBV2, the J call TRBJ2-7; 8 bases are shared with TRBD1. The CDR3 protein is CASSDPPGGVYEQYF. CDR3 DNA: TGTGCCAGCAGTGACCCCCCAGGGGGCGTCTACGAGCAGTACTTC.